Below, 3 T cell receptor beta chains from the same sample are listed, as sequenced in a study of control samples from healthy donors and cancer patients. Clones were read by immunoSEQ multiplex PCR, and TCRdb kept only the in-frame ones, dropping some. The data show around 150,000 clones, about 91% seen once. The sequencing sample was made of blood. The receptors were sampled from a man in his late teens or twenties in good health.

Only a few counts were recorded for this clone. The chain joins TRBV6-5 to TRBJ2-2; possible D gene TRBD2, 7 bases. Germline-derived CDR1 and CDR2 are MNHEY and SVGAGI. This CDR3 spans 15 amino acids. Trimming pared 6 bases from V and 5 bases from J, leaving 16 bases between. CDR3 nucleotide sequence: TGTGCCAGCAGATCGGGGGGCCTCTCAACCGGGGAGCTGTTTTTT. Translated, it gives CASRSGGLSTGELFF.

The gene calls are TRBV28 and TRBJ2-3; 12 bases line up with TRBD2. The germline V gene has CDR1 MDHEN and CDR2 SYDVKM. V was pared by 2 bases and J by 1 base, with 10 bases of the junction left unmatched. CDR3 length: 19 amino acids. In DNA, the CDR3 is TGTGCCAGCAGTTTAGATCGTCTAGCGGGGGGGCGGGGCACAGATACGCAGTATTTT. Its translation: CASSLDRLAGGRGTDTQYF.

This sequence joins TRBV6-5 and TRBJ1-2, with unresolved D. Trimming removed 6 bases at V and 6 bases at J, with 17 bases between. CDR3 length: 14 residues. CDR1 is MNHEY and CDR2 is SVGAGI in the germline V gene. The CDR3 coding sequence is TGTGCCAGCAGCCCCACCCCCTTATTGGATGGCTACACCTTC. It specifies CASSPTPLLDGYTF.